The 21 T cell receptor beta chains presented below share a single source sample, sequenced in a study of T-cell memory formation after mild COVID-19. TCRdb recomputed calls from the 5' RACE reads with MiXCR, one row per CDR3 protein. The top ten hold 7.5% to 9.5% of the sample, which has 350,000 to 500,000 distinct CDR3 sequences, about 19% seen once. Sequencing was done on a sample of PBMCs or a T cell subset sorted from them (not recorded which). The receptors derive from an adult woman who had mild COVID-19 (a few samples of this study predate the infection). Cell type and time point are not known.

This clonotype was seen a handful of times. This chain links TRBV7-6 with TRBJ2-3, with TRBD2 as a possible D gene (6 bases). Trimming removed 5 bases from V and 2 bases from J, with 20 bases in between. Germline assignment: CDR1 SGHVS and CDR2 FNYEAQ. This CDR3 has 17 amino acids. The CDR3 DNA follows: TGTGCCAGCAGCCCCCGACGTGGGCGGGACCTCACAGATACGCAGTATTTT. This sequence encodes CASSPRRGRDLTDTQYF. The full variable domain, in which reference TRBV7-6 and TRBJ2-3 provide the parts outside the CDR3, is GAGVSQSPRYKVTKRGQDVALRCDPISGHVSLYWYRQALGQGPEFLTYFNYEAQQDKSGLPNDRFSAERPEGSISTLTIQRTEQRDSAMYRCASSPRRGRDLTDTQYFGPGTRLTVL.

The chain couples TRBV6-2 or TRBV6-3 to TRBJ1-2; 7 bases fit TRBD1. V shed 4 bases and J 8 bases; nucleotides not matched to a gene: 13. CDR1 is MNHEY, CDR2 SVGEGT, per germline. The CDR3 has 15 residues. The CDR3 DNA sequence: TGTGCCAGCAGTTCTTATTCCGGACAGGTCGGCGGCTACACCTTC. It yields the protein CASSSYSGQVGGYTF.

This chain links TRBV27 with TRBJ2-6, with D maybe TRBD2 (6 bases). Germline V gives CDR1 MNHEY, CDR2 SMNVEV (reference sequence). Trimming removed 2 bases at V and 4 bases at J, with 9 bases between. There are 15 residues in the CDR3. This chain's CDR3 is CASSLGRPGANVLTF. CDR3 in DNA: TGTGCCAGCAGTTTAGGGAGGCCCGGGGCCAACGTCCTGACTTTC. Together with reference TRBV27 and TRBJ2-6, the CDR3 gives the full variable domain: EAQVTQNPRYLITVTGKKLTVTCSQNMNHEYMSWYRQDPGLGLRQIYYSMNVEVTDKGDVPEGYKVSRKEKRNFPLILESPSPNQTSLYFCASSLGRPGANVLTFGAGSRLTVL.

V and J are TRBV7-2 and TRBJ2-1; D tentatively reads TRBD1 or TRBD2 (5 bases each). V shed 1 base and J shed 5 bases, with 12 bases lying between them. This CDR3 contains 15 residues. Germline-derived CDR1 and CDR2 are SGHTA and FQGNSA. The CDR3: CASSLVGRTDNEQFF. DNA of the CDR3: TGTGCCAGCAGCTTAGTGGGGCGGACTGACAATGAGCAGTTCTTC.

This clonotype was detected only a few times. V and J are TRBV7-3 and TRBJ2-1; D is undetermined. V shed 1 base and J shed 4 bases, with 5 bases lying between them. Germline assignment: CDR1 SGHTA and CDR2 FQGTGA. CDR3 length: 13 amino acids. The CDR3 nucleotides are TGTGCCAGCAGCTTAAAGGGTTACAATGAGCAGTTCTTC. Residues: CASSLKGYNEQFF.

This clonotype occurred many times. The gene calls are TRBV5-6 and TRBJ2-3, with 9 bases matching TRBD2. Germline-derived CDR1 and CDR2 are SGHDT and YYEEEE. This CDR3 region has 15 residues. V shed 3 bases and J 1 base; nucleotides not matched to a gene: 3. The CDR3 is CASSSGGGGTDTQYF. CDR3 DNA sequence: TGTGCCAGCAGCTCCGGCGGGGGGGGCACAGATACGCAGTATTTT.

The gene calls are TRBV20-1 and TRBJ1-2; D ambiguous. Trimming left V 0 bases short and J 5 bases short, with 16 bases between. Germline values: CDR1 DFQATT, CDR2 SNEGSKA (reference sequence). The CDR3 consists of 15 residues. The CDR3 DNA is TGCAGTGCTAGAGAAAATCGCAGGCCAGCTTATGGCTACACCTTC. Its protein product is CSARENRRPAYGYTF.

This clonotype came up a few times. The chain is built from TRBV20-1 and TRBJ2-1, with 8 nucleotides matching TRBD1. The CDR3 spans 15 residues. CDR1 is DFQATT, CDR2 SNEGSKA, per germline (reference sequence). The V segment lost 0 bases and the J segment 5 bases; nucleotides outside the gene matches: 6. CDR3 sequence (DNA): TGCAGTGCTAGAGACTACCAGGGGGCCGACAATGAGCAGTTCTTC. Translated, it gives CSARDYQGADNEQFF.

The genes are TRBV24-1 and TRBJ2-7; maybe TRBD2 (6 bases). Trimming shortened V by 2 bases and J by 2 bases, and 12 bases separated the two germline ends. The CDR3 extends over 15 amino acids. Looked up from germline, CDR1 is KGHDR and CDR2 is SFDVKD. For the CDR3, the DNA is TGTGCCACCAGTGATTCTCGCGGAGGGGCCTACGAGCAGTACTTC. Its translation is CATSDSRGGAYEQYF.

This clonotype was detected once. The rearrangement joins TRBV5-1 to TRBJ1-4; TRBD1 matches at 8 bases. There are 16 residues in the CDR3. Germline CDR1 and CDR2: SGHRS and YFSETQ. V lost 1 base to trimming and J lost 7 bases; unmatched junction nucleotides: 9. CDR3 protein: CASSLRGQEVSEKLFF. The CDR3, as DNA: TGCGCCAGCAGCTTGAGGGGACAGGAAGTAAGTGAAAAACTGTTTTTT. The whole variable domain, filled in from reference TRBV5-1 and TRBJ1-4, reads KAGVTQTPRYLIKTRGQQVTLSCSPISGHRSVSWYQQTPGQGLQFLFEYFSETQRNKGNFPGRFSGRQFSNSRSEMNVSTLELGDSALYLCASSLRGQEVSEKLFFGSGTQLSVL.

This chain links TRBV27 with TRBJ1-1; 10 nucleotides match TRBD1. Germline CDR1 is MNHEY and CDR2 is SMNVEV (reference sequence). This CDR3 is 16 amino acids long. V trimming: 0 bases; J trimming: 2 bases; junction bases outside the gene matches: 3. The CDR3 reads CASSLSGTGVNTEAFF. The CDR3 bases are TGTGCCAGCAGTTTATCGGGGACAGGGGTTAACACTGAAGCTTTCTTT.

The sample holds a few counts of this clonotype. The gene calls are TRBV12-3 or TRBV12-4 and TRBJ2-1; D not certain. Trimming shortened V by 4 bases and J by 8 bases, and 9 bases separated the two germline ends. This CDR3 has 12 amino acids. The CDR3 sequence is CASSSGLHEQFF. CDR3 in DNA: TGTGCCAGCAGTTCTGGGCTACATGAGCAGTTCTTC.

This clonotype has just one count. The chain joins TRBV20-1 to TRBJ1-2; D is perhaps TRBD1 (6 bases). This CDR3 spans 13 amino acids. V dropped 2 bases and J dropped 3 bases, with 10 bases sitting between them. Germline values: CDR1 DFQATT, CDR2 SNEGSKA (reference sequence). The DNA of the CDR3 is TGCAGTGCTAGATCCCGGACAGACTATGGCTACACCTTC. It yields the protein CSARSRTDYGYTF.

The V gene is TRBV29-1, the J gene TRBJ2-1; TRBD1 agrees at 9 bases. This CDR3 has 14 amino acids. The V and J ends lost 6 bases and 9 bases, in that order; junction bases with no gene match: 12. Germline V gene lookup returns CDR1 SQVTM and CDR2 ANQGSEA. The CDR3 is CSVISGQGRSEQFF. The CDR3 DNA follows: TGCAGCGTGATATCCGGACAGGGGAGGAGTGAGCAGTTCTTC.

The CDR3 region has the DNA TGTGCCAGCAGCCAACCAAAAACGGGCGGGGTTGGTGAAAAACTGTTTTTT. It translates to CASSQPKTGGVGEKLFF. This chain links TRBV3-1 with TRBJ1-4; D is undetermined. The CDR3 contains 17 residues. V shed 2 bases and J shed 7 bases, with 20 bases lying between them. Germline lookup yields CDR1 LGHDT and CDR2 YNNKEL (reference sequence).

The rearrangement links TRBV9 to TRBJ2-2; 7 positions match TRBD1. V lost 3 bases to trimming and J lost 3 bases; unmatched junction nucleotides: 8. CDR3 length equals 16 residues. CDR1 and CDR2 (germline): SGDLS, YYNGEE. CDR3 region: CASSARQGPYTGELFF. In DNA form, the CDR3 reads TGTGCCAGCAGCGCCCGACAGGGCCCTTACACCGGGGAGCTGTTTTTT.

The chain joins TRBV7-9 to TRBJ1-1, with D possibly TRBD1 on 5 matching bases. The CDR3 spans 15 residues. The ends were cut back, 1 base at V and 1 base at J, with 10 bases in the middle. Germline CDR1 SEHNR, CDR2 FQNEAQ (reference sequence). The CDR3: CASSLVDTGNTEAFF. The CDR3 bases are TGTGCCAGCAGCTTAGTCGACACAGGGAACACTGAAGCTTTCTTT.

A few counts support this clonotype. The chain links TRBV6-5 to TRBJ1-1; perhaps TRBD1 as D (6 bases). Per germline, CDR1 MNHEY and CDR2 SVGAGI. V lost 3 bases and J lost 5, with 10 bases in between. The CDR3 is made up of 13 amino acids. CDR3 coding DNA: TGTGCCAGCAGTTATACAGGGCGGACTGAAGCTTTCTTT. This encodes CASSYTGRTEAFF.

Only a few counts were recorded for this clonotype. The J gene is TRBJ2-7, the V gene TRBV29-1; 8 bases match TRBD1. The germline V gene encodes CDR1 SQVTM and CDR2 ANQGSEA. The CDR3 covers 13 residues. Unmatched junction bases numbered 2, after V lost 4 bases and J lost 0 bases. CDR3 amino acids: CSVVDRGSYEQYF. The CDR3 nucleotides read TGCAGCGTTGTTGACAGGGGCTCCTACGAGCAGTACTTC.

The chain has TRBV27 and TRBJ1-6; D remains ambiguous. Trimming took off 0 bases at V and 3 bases at J, with 6 bases between the two ends. Germline V gene lookup returns CDR1 MNHEY and CDR2 SMNVEV (reference sequence). The length of the CDR3 is 15 residues. The CDR3 DNA follows: TGTGCCAGCAGTTTATCGACGGTCTATAATTCACCCCTCCACTTT. It yields the protein CASSLSTVYNSPLHF.

This rearrangement joins TRBV7-2 to TRBJ2-7; TRBD2 might be the D (5 bases). The V end was cut by 6 bases, the J end by 0 bases, with 12 bases between. This CDR3 spans 14 amino acids. Germline V gene lookup returns CDR1 SGHTA and CDR2 FQGNSA. The CDR3 region has the DNA TGTGCCAGCAGGCTCTCGAGGGCCTCCTACGAGCAGTACTTC. It specifies CASRLSRASYEQYF.